The 27 T cell receptor beta chains below all came from one sample that was sequenced in a study of T-cell reconstitution after alpha-beta-depleted transplantation in children. For TCRbeta, the library was prepared with unique molecular identifiers. TCRdb analysed the PCR reads with MiXCR anew, one entry per CDR3 protein. In the table there are more than 400,000 distinct CDR3 sequences, about 10% of which are singletons. The sequencing here drew on PBMCs, mostly from graft donor cells, taken 180 days after TCRalphabeta/CD19-depleted stem cell transplant. These receptors were collected from a female patient aged 2-10 years who had a stem cell transplant for aplastic anemia, so the T cells may come from the graft donor.

This clonotype showed up many times. V is TRBV29-1 and J is TRBJ2-7; 7 bases are a match to TRBD1. CDR1 is SQVTM and CDR2 is ANQGSEA in the germline V gene. The CDR3 has 15 amino acids. Trimming removed 4 bases from V and 5 bases from J; junction bases left unmatched: 14. The CDR3 DNA reads TGCAGCGTTGCCGGGGACAGATCTTTGCGGAACGAGCAGTACTTC. This translates into CSVAGDRSLRNEQYF.

This clonotype has a handful of counts. The V call is TRBV11-2, the J call TRBJ1-1; D unresolved. V was cut by 2 bases and J by 5 bases, with 21 bases left in between. Germline CDR1 and CDR2: SGHAT and FQNNGV. CDR3 length: 17 residues. CDR3 region: CASSLMLPGPSRTEAFF. In nucleotides, the CDR3 is TGTGCCAGCAGCTTAATGTTACCCGGTCCCTCGAGGACTGAAGCTTTCTTT.

This clonotype has only a few counts. V gene TRBV6-1 combines with J gene TRBJ1-5, with D unresolved. The germline V gene has CDR1 MNHNS and CDR2 SASEGT. This CDR3 has 16 residues. V dropped 7 bases and J dropped 0 bases, with 16 bases sitting between them. The CDR3, as DNA: TGTGCCAGCAAACCAGCCCACGGACGTAGCAATCAGCCCCAGCATTTT. Residues: CASKPAHGRSNQPQHF.

The chain carries TRBV7-9 and TRBJ2-5; D may be TRBD1 (6 bases). Germline values: CDR1 SEHNR, CDR2 FQNEAQ (reference sequence). V dropped 5 bases and J dropped 0 bases, with 10 bases sitting between them. The CDR3 contains 14 residues. In DNA form, the CDR3 reads TGTGCCAGCAGCCTAGGACAGTACCAAGAGACCCAGTACTTC. It codes for CASSLGQYQETQYF.

The J gene is TRBJ2-1, the V gene TRBV12-3 or TRBV12-4; unclear D gene. V was clipped by 5 bases and J by 6 bases, with 20 bases between them. CDR3 length equals 16 residues. CDR3 in DNA: TGTGCCAGCAGTGAAAGGGTAACCCTACTCAGCAATGAGCAGTTCTTC. It translates to CASSERVTLLSNEQFF.

The sample holds a few counts of this clonotype. The chain has TRBV7-9 and TRBJ2-2; the D gene is possibly TRBD2 (6 bases). Germline V gives CDR1 SEHNR, CDR2 FQNEAQ (reference sequence). CDR3 length: 15 amino acids. The V end lost 5 bases, the J end lost 2 bases, and 12 bases lay between the germline ends. The DNA of the CDR3 is TGTGCCAGCAGCATGCGGGACGTAAACACCGGGGAGCTGTTTTTT. Translated: CASSMRDVNTGELFF.

The chain combines TRBV7-2 with TRBJ2-2, with D perhaps matching TRBD2 (5 bases). This CDR3 is 15 amino acids long. Looked up from germline, CDR1 is SGHTA and CDR2 is FQGNSA. V was trimmed by 5 bases and J by 8 bases, leaving 18 bases between them. Here the CDR3 DNA reads TGTGCCAGCAGCACCTGGACTGATCCTCGAGGGGAGCTGTTTTTT. This sequence encodes CASSTWTDPRGELFF.

In its sample, this clonotype was seen many times. CDR3 amino acids: CASSASGNRGEQFF. CDR3 bases: TGTGCCAGCAGTGCTAGCGGGAATCGGGGAGAGCAGTTCTTC. The chain joins TRBV6-1 to TRBJ2-1; 9 bases align to TRBD2. The junction had 8 bases not matched to a gene; V was cut back by 4 bases and J by 10 bases. Germline CDR1 reads MNHNS; CDR2 reads SASEGT. The CDR3 loop spans 14 amino acids.

The rearrangement uses TRBV20-1 and TRBJ2-7, with D hard to call. The CDR3 spans 11 residues. Deletions cut 3 bases from V and 12 bases from J, with 15 bases between. Germline V gives CDR1 DFQATT, CDR2 SNEGSKA (reference sequence). CDR3 bases: TGCAGTGCTAGCCCCGGGCCGCGAGCGTACTTC. Translating it yields CSASPGPRAYF.

This clonotype was seen a handful of times. The chain recombines TRBV10-2 with TRBJ2-7; D is ambiguous. CDR3 length: 9 residues. Trimming stripped 10 bases from V and 4 bases from J, with 5 bases between. Germline-derived CDR1 and CDR2 are WSHSY and SAAADI. CDR3 residues: CANKYEQYV. The CDR3 region has the DNA TGCGCCAACAAATACGAGCAGTACGTC.

This clonotype showed up just a few times. The V gene is TRBV6-1, the J gene TRBJ2-5, with a possible D match to TRBD1 (6 bases). CDR1 is MNHNS and CDR2 is SASEGT in the germline V gene. CDR3 length: 14 residues. V was trimmed by 6 bases and J by 1 base, leaving 12 bases between them. The CDR3 nucleotides read TGTGCCAGCAGCCCAAGGACAGCCCAAGAGACCCAGTACTTC. Translated: CASSPRTAQETQYF.

The rearrangement links TRBV5-5 to TRBJ2-7; TRBD1 aligns across 12 bases. The CDR3 has 18 amino acids. The V gene's germline CDR1 is SGHKS and CDR2 YYEKEE (reference sequence). V was pared by 0 bases and J by 4 bases, with 11 bases of the junction left unmatched. The chain's CDR3 is CASSLALPGQGAQYEQYV. The CDR3 nucleotides read TGTGCCAGCAGCTTGGCCCTACCGGGACAGGGGGCTCAGTACGAGCAGTACGTC.

The CDR3 protein is CASSPGTAYQETQYF. In DNA form, the CDR3 reads TGTGCCAGCTCACCGGGGACAGCCTACCAAGAGACCCAGTACTTC. The chain couples TRBV18 to TRBJ2-5; 7 positions agree with TRBD1. With V trimmed by 3 bases and J by 0 bases, 4 bases remained unmatched. The CDR3 covers 15 residues. The V gene's germline CDR1 is KGHSH and CDR2 LQKENI.

The V gene is TRBV9, the J gene TRBJ1-2; D remains ambiguous. From germline, CDR1 is SGDLS and CDR2 YYNGEE. V was cut by 2 bases and J by 2 bases, with 16 bases left in between. The CDR3 length is 16 residues. The CDR3 sequence is CASSVLSPSENYGYTF. CDR3 DNA sequence: TGTGCCAGCAGCGTCCTCTCCCCGTCGGAGAACTATGGCTACACCTTC.

This clonotype occurred a few times. The chain couples TRBV3-1 to TRBJ2-5; D might be TRBD1 or TRBD2, each matching 5 bases. This CDR3 spans 16 amino acids. Germline-derived CDR1 and CDR2 are LGHDT and YNNKEL (reference sequence). With 4 bases removed from V and 3 bases from J, the gap between germline ends came to 18 bases. CDR3 sequence (DNA): TGTGCCAGCAGCCGAAGCGCCGGGACCCGAAAAGAGACCCAGTACTTC. It translates to CASSRSAGTRKETQYF.

This clonotype was seen at least ten times. The rearrangement joins TRBV20-1 to TRBJ1-1; D is unresolved. The V end was cut by 4 bases, the J end by 7 bases, with 13 bases between. Germline V gives CDR1 DFQATT, CDR2 SNEGSKA (reference sequence). The CDR3 runs to 12 residues. The CDR3 DNA is TGCAGTGCTAAGGAGGCCATCCGTGAAGCTTTCTTT. It is translated as CSAKEAIREAFF.

V and J are TRBV20-1 and TRBJ1-6; D possibly corresponds to TRBD1 (5 bases). V lost 5 bases and J 7 bases, leaving 18 bases between the germline ends. Germline-derived CDR1 and CDR2 are DFQATT and SNEGSKA (reference sequence). The CDR3 is made up of 15 amino acids. The CDR3 is CSASHMAGTNSPLHF. CDR3 DNA: TGCAGTGCTTCCCACATGGCCGGGACGAATTCACCCCTCCACTTT.

This clonotype has ten or more counts. The genes are TRBV5-1 and TRBJ2-7; either TRBD1 or TRBD2 may supply D (5 bases each). Germline CDR1 is SGHRS and CDR2 is YFSETQ. This CDR3 has 14 amino acids. With 0 bases removed from V and 2 bases from J, the gap between germline ends came to 9 bases. The CDR3 coding sequence is TGCGCCAGCAGCTTGGGGGACGGAGCCTACGAGCAGTACTTC. Amino acid sequence: CASSLGDGAYEQYF.

This clonotype was counted between two and nine times. The chain links TRBV7-8 to TRBJ1-4; D is unclear. This CDR3 region has 14 residues. Germline-derived CDR1 and CDR2 are SGHVS and FQNEAQ. V was trimmed by 6 bases and J by 5 bases, leaving 13 bases between them. As DNA, the CDR3 is TGTGCCAGCAGTCTCCAGGACTGGAATGAAAAACTGTTTTTT. Amino acids: CASSLQDWNEKLFF.

This sequence joins TRBV28 and TRBJ2-5, with D possibly TRBD2 on 5 matching bases. Between the trimmed V and J ends, which lost 1 base and 2 bases, there was a span of 8 bases. Germline V lookup: CDR1 MDHEN, CDR2 SYDVKM. The CDR3 spans 14 residues. The CDR3 spells CASSLFPGQETQYF. The CDR3, as DNA: TGTGCCAGCAGTTTATTTCCGGGGCAAGAGACCCAGTACTTC. The entire variable domain, with the rest obtained from reference TRBV28 and TRBJ2-5, is as follows: DVKVTQSSRYLVKRTGEKVFLECVQDMDHENMFWYRQDPGLGLRLIYFSYDVKMKEKGDIPEGYSVSREKKERFSLILESASTNQTSMYLCASSLFPGQETQYFGPGTRLLVL.

The genes are TRBV20-1 and TRBJ2-1, with D uncertain. V dropped 1 base and J dropped 4 bases, with 8 bases sitting between them. Per the germline V gene, CDR1 is DFQATT and CDR2 is SNEGSKA (reference sequence). CDR3 length: 13 amino acids. The CDR3 sequence is CSARALPYNEQFF. In nucleotides, the CDR3 is TGCAGTGCTAGAGCCCTTCCGTACAATGAGCAGTTCTTC.

This clonotype has a handful of counts. The J gene is TRBJ2-2, the V gene TRBV4-1, with 8 bases that match TRBD2. CDR1 is MGHRA, CDR2 YSYEKL, per germline. This CDR3 is built from 17 residues. After removal of 0 bases from V and 0 bases from J, the junction contained 3 bases not matched to a gene. The CDR3 protein is CASSQEGGRTNTGELFF. The CDR3 DNA reads as TGCGCCAGCAGCCAAGAAGGCGGGAGGACGAACACCGGGGAGCTGTTTTTT.

This clonotype was picked up a small number of times. The chain employs TRBV29-1 and TRBJ2-3, with 10 bases lining up with TRBD2. The V and J ends lost 7 bases and 2 bases, in that order; junction bases with no gene match: 12. The CDR3 runs 16 residues. Germline lookup yields CDR1 SQVTM and CDR2 ANQGSEA. In nucleotides, the CDR3 is TGCAGCGCCATCGCAAGCGGGAGGGTATACACAGATACGCAGTATTTT. Residues: CSAIASGRVYTDTQYF.

The rearrangement links TRBV7-6 to TRBJ2-2, with 9 positions matching TRBD1. CDR1 is SGHVS and CDR2 is FNYEAQ in the germline V gene. The CDR3 runs to 16 residues. Trimming took 4 bases from V and 3 from J; bases not matched to a gene: 6. The CDR3 region has the DNA TGTGCCAGCAGCTACGGGACAGGGTTTGACACCGGGGAGCTGTTTTTT. Amino acid sequence: CASSYGTGFDTGELFF.

The gene calls are TRBV20-1 and TRBJ2-2; 11 bases match TRBD2. The CDR3 spans 19 residues. The germline V gene encodes CDR1 DFQATT and CDR2 SNEGSKA (reference sequence). The J segment lost 0 bases and the V segment lost 3 bases, leaving 12 bases of the junction unmatched. CDR3 in amino acids: CSARGFGTSGTANTGELFF. The CDR3 DNA is TGCAGTGCTAGGGGATTCGGGACTAGCGGAACAGCGAACACCGGGGAGCTGTTTTTT.

The rearrangement joins TRBV6-5 to TRBJ2-1; perhaps TRBD1 as D (7 bases). Germline CDR1 is MNHEY and CDR2 is SVGAGI. This CDR3 spans 14 amino acids. The ends were cut back, 7 bases at V and 6 bases at J, with 16 bases in the middle. The CDR3 spells CASTYRQGGNEQFF. The CDR3 DNA reads as TGTGCCAGCACCTACCGACAGGGAGGCAATGAGCAGTTCTTC.

This clonotype was observed a few times. CDR3 DNA sequence: TGTGCCAGCAGACCACCGGGGAGGGCGGAGCTGTTTTTT. Protein: CASRPPGRAELFF. The chain combines TRBV6-2 or TRBV6-3 with TRBJ2-2, with TRBD2 identical over 7 bases. Germline V gene sequence: CDR1 MNHEY, CDR2 SVGEGT. The ends lost 6 bases at V and 10 bases at J; junction bases unmatched: 8. CDR3 size: 13 residues.